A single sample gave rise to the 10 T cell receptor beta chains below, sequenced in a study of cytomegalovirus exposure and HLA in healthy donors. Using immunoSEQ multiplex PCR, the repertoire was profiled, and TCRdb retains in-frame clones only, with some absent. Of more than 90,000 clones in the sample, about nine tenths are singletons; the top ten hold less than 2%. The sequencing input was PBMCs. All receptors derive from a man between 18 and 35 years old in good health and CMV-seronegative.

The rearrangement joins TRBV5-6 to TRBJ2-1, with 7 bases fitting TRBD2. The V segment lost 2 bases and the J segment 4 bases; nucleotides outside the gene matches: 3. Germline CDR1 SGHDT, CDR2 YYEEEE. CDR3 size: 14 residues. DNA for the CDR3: TGTGCCAGCAGCTTCGGACTAGGGTACAATGAGCAGTTCTTC. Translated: CASSFGLGYNEQFF.

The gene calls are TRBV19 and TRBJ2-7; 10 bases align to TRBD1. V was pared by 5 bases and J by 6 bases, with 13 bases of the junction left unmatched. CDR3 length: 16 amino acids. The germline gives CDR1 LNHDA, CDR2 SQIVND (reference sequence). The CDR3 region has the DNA TGTGCCAGTAGTCCGGGGTCGGGACAGGGGATTCGCGAGCAGTACTTC. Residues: CASSPGSGQGIREQYF.

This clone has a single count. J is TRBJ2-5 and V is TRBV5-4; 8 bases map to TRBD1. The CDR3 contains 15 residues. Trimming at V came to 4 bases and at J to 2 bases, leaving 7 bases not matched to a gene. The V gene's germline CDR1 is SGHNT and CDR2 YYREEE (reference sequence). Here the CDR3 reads CASSPYRGWQETQYF. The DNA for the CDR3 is TGTGCCAGCAGCCCCTACAGGGGGTGGCAAGAGACCCAGTACTTC.

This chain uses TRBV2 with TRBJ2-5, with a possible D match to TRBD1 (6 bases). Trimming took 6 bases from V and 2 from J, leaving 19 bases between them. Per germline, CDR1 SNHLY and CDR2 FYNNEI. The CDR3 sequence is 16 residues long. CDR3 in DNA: TGTGCCAGCAGCGCACAGGTAACAGGGTTGCAAGAGACCCAGTACTTC. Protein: CASSAQVTGLQETQYF.

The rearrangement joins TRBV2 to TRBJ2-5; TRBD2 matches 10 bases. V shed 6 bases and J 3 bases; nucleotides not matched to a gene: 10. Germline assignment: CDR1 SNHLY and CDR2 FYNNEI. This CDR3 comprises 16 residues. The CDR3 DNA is TGTGCCAGCAGGGGGGTAGCGGGAGGCTGGGAAGAGACCCAGTACTTC. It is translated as CASRGVAGGWEETQYF. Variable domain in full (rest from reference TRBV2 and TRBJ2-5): EPEVTQTPSHQVTQMGQEVILRCVPISNHLYFYWYRQILGQKVEFLVSFYNNEISEKSEIFDDQFSVERPDGSNFTLKIRSTKLEDSAMYFCASRGVAGGWEETQYFGPGTRLLVL.

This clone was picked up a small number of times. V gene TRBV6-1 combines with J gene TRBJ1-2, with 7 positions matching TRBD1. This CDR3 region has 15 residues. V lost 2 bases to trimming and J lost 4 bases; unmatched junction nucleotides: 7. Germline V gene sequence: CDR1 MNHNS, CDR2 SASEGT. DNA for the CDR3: TGTGCCAGCAGTGAACTGGGACAGATGACCTATGGCTACACCTTC. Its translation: CASSELGQMTYGYTF.

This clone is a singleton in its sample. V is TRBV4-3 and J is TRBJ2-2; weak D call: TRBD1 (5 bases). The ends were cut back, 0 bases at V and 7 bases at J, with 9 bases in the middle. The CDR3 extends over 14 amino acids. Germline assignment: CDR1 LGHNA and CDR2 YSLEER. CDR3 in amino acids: CASSQDQGSGELFF. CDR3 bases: TGCGCCAGCAGCCAAGATCAGGGTAGCGGGGAGCTGTTTTTT.

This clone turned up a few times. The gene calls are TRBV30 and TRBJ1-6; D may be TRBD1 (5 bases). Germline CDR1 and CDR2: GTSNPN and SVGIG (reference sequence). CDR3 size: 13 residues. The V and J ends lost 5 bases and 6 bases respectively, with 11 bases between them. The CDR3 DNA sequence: TGTGCCTGGCGAGGGACTAGTAATTCACCCCTCCACTTT. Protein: CAWRGTSNSPLHF.

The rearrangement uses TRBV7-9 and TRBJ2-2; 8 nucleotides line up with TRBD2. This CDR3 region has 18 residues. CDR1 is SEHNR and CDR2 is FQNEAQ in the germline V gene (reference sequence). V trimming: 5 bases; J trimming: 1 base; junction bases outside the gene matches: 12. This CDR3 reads CASSRSYSGSGNTGELFF. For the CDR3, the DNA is TGTGCCAGCAGCAGGAGCTACAGCGGGAGTGGGAACACCGGGGAGCTGTTTTTT.

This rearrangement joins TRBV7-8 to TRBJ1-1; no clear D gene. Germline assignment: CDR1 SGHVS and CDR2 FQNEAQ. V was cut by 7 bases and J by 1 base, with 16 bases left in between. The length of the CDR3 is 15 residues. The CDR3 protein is CASTTEVPRNTEAFF. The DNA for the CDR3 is TGTGCCAGCACTACCGAAGTACCGAGGAACACTGAAGCTTTCTTT.